These 28 T cell receptor beta chains were all obtained from the same sample, sequenced in a study of blood T cells in healthy people across ages. The authors ran a second PCR of 7 to 11 cycles using a sample-barcoded 5' primer and a J-beta primer mix. TCRdb passed the 5' RACE reads through MiXCR, listing each CDR3 protein once. The sample contains around 1,800,000 distinct CDR3 sequences, approximately 40% of which appear only once. The sample taken for sequencing was blood. These receptors all come from a human donor in good health.

The gene calls are TRBV29-1 and TRBJ1-3; D not certain. CDR3 length equals 12 residues. Between the trimmed V and J ends, which lost 3 bases and 3 bases, there was a span of 6 bases. CDR1 is SQVTM and CDR2 is ANQGSEA in the germline V gene. The CDR3 DNA follows: TGCAGCGTTGACGGCGGTGGAAACACCATATATTTT. This sequence encodes CSVDGGGNTIYF.

The sample holds a few counts of this clonotype. The junction differs from germline at one of its ends, possibly a read error. This sequence joins TRBV20-1 and TRBJ2-7; D call uncertain. The germline CDR1 and CDR2 sequences are DFQATT and SNEGSKA (reference sequence). The CDR3 loop spans 11 amino acids. The CDR3 is CGARVVNEQYF. CDR3 bases: TGCGGTGCTAGAGTGGTAAACGAGCAGTACTTC.

This clonotype was seen more than once but under ten times. The rearrangement links TRBV12-3 or TRBV12-4 to TRBJ2-7; 9 bases fit TRBD1. This CDR3 comprises 14 residues. V trimming: 6 bases; J trimming: 5 bases; junction bases outside the gene matches: 8. The chain's CDR3 is CASRWTGARDEQYF. In nucleotides, the CDR3 is TGTGCCAGCAGATGGACAGGGGCAAGGGACGAGCAGTACTTC.

With respect to this clonotype: At one end, the junction sequence differs from germline, possibly due to a read error. The chain uses TRBV7-6 and TRBJ2-3; D gene unclear. Germline V CDR1 and CDR2: SGHVS, FNYEAQ. The CDR3 length is 15 residues. The CDR3 DNA reads TGTGCCAGCAGCTTCTACGCAAGCCGCACAGATGCGCAGTATTTT. Translation gives CASSFYASRTDAQYF.

Turning to this clonotype: The junction shows a germline mismatch at one end, possibly a read error. The genes are TRBV29-1 and TRBJ2-2; the D call may be TRBD1 or TRBD2 (5 bases each). CDR1 SQVTM and CDR2 ANQGSEA come from the germline V gene. The CDR3 covers 14 residues. The CDR3 region has the DNA TGTAGCGTTAGCCCTCAGGGTAACACCGGGGAGCTGTTTTTT. Translated: CSVSPQGNTGELFF.

This chain uses TRBV28 with TRBJ1-2, with D tentatively TRBD1 (5 bases). Trimming pared 5 bases from V and 2 bases from J, leaving 18 bases between. The germline CDR1 and CDR2 sequences are MDHEN and SYDVKM. There are 16 residues in the CDR3. The CDR3 sequence is CASSPPPRGDNYGYTF. DNA for the CDR3: TGTGCCAGCAGTCCACCCCCTCGGGGGGACAACTATGGCTACACCTTC.

This clonotype has more than one count but fewer than ten. The chain has TRBV7-2 and TRBJ2-1; 8 bases map to TRBD2. V shed 4 bases, J shed 7 bases, and the junction held 9 bases outside the gene matches. CDR3 length: 15 amino acids. Germline-derived CDR1 and CDR2 are SGHTA and FQGNSA. The CDR3 DNA follows: TGTGCCAGCAGCTCTCGGGGGGGCCTCGGAAATGAGCAGTTCTTC. Translated: CASSSRGGLGNEQFF. The variable domain in full, with the rest retrieved from reference TRBV7-2 and TRBJ2-1, is GAGVSQSPSNKVTEKGKDVELRCDPISGHTALYWYRQSLGQGLEFLIYFQGNSAPDKSGLPSDRFSAERTGGSVSTLTIQRTQQEDSAVYLCASSSRGGLGNEQFFGPGTRLTVL.

In this sample, this clonotype turned up many times. The chain recombines TRBV4-3 with TRBJ2-3, with a weak D call TRBD1 (5 bases). From germline, CDR1 is LGHNA and CDR2 YSLEER. The CDR3 contains 16 residues. Trimming removed 1 base at V and 6 bases at J, with 17 bases between. In DNA, the CDR3 is TGCGCCAGCAGCCAAGCGGGCGGCCCGTCAGGGGATACGCAGTATTTT. Translating it yields CASSQAGGPSGDTQYF.

This chain connects TRBV18 to TRBJ1-1; D gene ambiguous. Trimming stripped 3 bases from V and 1 base from J, with 6 bases between. CDR1 and CDR2 (germline): KGHSH, LQKENI. The CDR3 has 13 residues. CDR3 in DNA: TGTGCCAGCTCACCTCTTGCGAACACTGAAGCTTTCTTT. Protein product: CASSPLANTEAFF.

There are a few counts of this clonotype. The chain combines TRBV4-2 with TRBJ2-1; TRBD2 matches at 9 bases. With V trimmed by 7 bases and J by 7 bases, 17 bases remained unmatched. The CDR3 is 17 amino acids. The germline V gene encodes CDR1 LGHNA and CDR2 YNFKEQ. Here the CDR3 reads CASKVERGALSGNEQFF. The CDR3 DNA is TGTGCCAGCAAAGTAGAGCGGGGGGCCCTTAGTGGGAATGAGCAGTTCTTC.

This clonotype has a handful of counts. V and J are TRBV20-1 and TRBJ1-2; maybe TRBD1 (5 bases). Germline assignment: CDR1 DFQATT and CDR2 SNEGSKA (reference sequence). Trimming shortened V by 5 bases and J by 4 bases, and 23 bases separated the two germline ends. CDR3 length: 16 residues. The CDR3 loop reads CSAQGWDRTTGYGYTF. The CDR3 DNA follows: TGCAGTGCTCAGGGATGGGACCGGACAACCGGCTATGGCTACACCTTC.

This clonotype was observed a single time. The chain couples TRBV7-2 to TRBJ2-1; D could derive from TRBD1 or TRBD2 (5 bases each). The CDR3 is 15 amino acids. V lost 6 bases, J lost 4 bases, and 16 bases lay in between. Germline CDR1 SGHTA, CDR2 FQGNSA. The CDR3 sequence: CASSSGPPLYNEQFF. In DNA, the CDR3 is TGTGCCAGCAGTTCGGGGCCCCCTCTATACAATGAGCAGTTCTTC.

As concerns this clonotype: The CDR3 end shows no conserved phenylalanine or tryptophan, and so a read error is likely. This chain uses TRBV7-9 with TRBJ1-2; D unclear. The CDR3 contains 14 residues. V was cut by 1 base and J by 0 bases, with 6 bases left in between. Germline V lookup: CDR1 SEHNR, CDR2 FQNEAQ (reference sequence). The CDR3 loop is CASSLGRSNYGYTL. The CDR3 region has the DNA TGTGCCAGCAGCTTAGGCCGATCTAACTATGGCTACACCCTC.

The chain carries TRBV5-1 and TRBJ2-3, with TRBD2 matching over 7 bases. Germline CDR1 is SGHRS and CDR2 is YFSETQ. This CDR3 is built from 15 residues. With 0 bases clipped from V and 2 bases from J, the junction kept 3 bases outside the gene matches. CDR3: CASSLALADTDTQYF. Here the CDR3 DNA reads TGCGCCAGCAGCTTGGCTCTAGCGGACACAGATACGCAGTATTTT.

This clonotype was detected only a few times. This rearrangement joins TRBV27 to TRBJ1-5; D unresolved. The CDR3 has 14 residues. Germline assignment: CDR1 MNHEY and CDR2 SMNVEV (reference sequence). V shed 6 bases and J shed 3 bases, with 12 bases lying between them. In DNA form, the CDR3 reads TGTGCCAGCAGCTCCGGACGCCTCAATCAGCCCCAGCATTTT. This gives the protein CASSSGRLNQPQHF.

The chain employs TRBV29-1 and TRBJ1-2; D might be TRBD1 (5 bases). The germline CDR1 and CDR2 sequences are SQVTM and ANQGSEA. CDR3 length: 14 residues. V was pared by 2 bases and J by 4 bases, with 14 bases between. The CDR3 bases are TGCAGCGTTGAAACTCCAGGGTCGGGCTATGGCTACACCTTC. As protein: CSVETPGSGYGYTF.

This sequence joins TRBV7-2 and TRBJ2-4, with 12 bases fitting TRBD2. The CDR3 has 12 residues. The V segment lost 5 bases and the J segment 13 bases; nucleotides outside the gene matches: 3. Germline V gives CDR1 SGHTA, CDR2 FQGNSA. The DNA for the CDR3 is TGTGCCAGCAGCAGACTAGCGGGGGTACAGTACTTC. It codes for CASSRLAGVQYF.

This chain connects TRBV7-2 to TRBJ1-2, with TRBD1 as a possible D gene (5 bases). This CDR3 spans 14 amino acids. Between the trimmed V and J ends, which lost 5 bases and 7 bases, there was a span of 17 bases. Per the germline V gene, CDR1 is SGHTA and CDR2 is FQGNSA. In nucleotides, the CDR3 is TGTGCCAGCAGCCCACGGGGGTCCCCTGGTGGCTACACCTTC. Protein sequence: CASSPRGSPGGYTF.

This clonotype was observed a few times. This sequence joins TRBV29-1 and TRBJ2-4, with D unresolved. Near its end, the DNA agrees better with TRBJ2-7, so the J call may be wrong. The CDR3 runs to 10 residues. The V gene's germline CDR1 is SQVTM and CDR2 ANQGSEA. The CDR3 sequence is CSVVRDEQYF. The CDR3 nucleotides read TGCAGCGTTGTTCGCGACGAGCAGTACTTC.

For this clonotype: One end of the junction fails to match germline, which may point to a read error. The rearrangement links TRBV6-5 to TRBJ2-3, with 10 bases fitting TRBD2. Looked up from germline, CDR1 is MNHEY and CDR2 is SVGAGI. The CDR3 covers 13 residues. This CDR3 is CVSRTSGTDTQYF. The CDR3 region has the DNA TGTGTCAGCAGGACTAGCGGTACAGATACGCAGTATTTT.

This chain links TRBV4-3 with TRBJ2-1, with D possibly TRBD1 on 5 matching bases. Per the germline V gene, CDR1 is LGHNA and CDR2 is YSLEER. The CDR3 is 14 residues long. With 0 bases removed from V and 9 bases from J, the gap between germline ends came to 12 bases. In DNA form, the CDR3 reads TGCGCCAGCAGCCAAGACCCCGGAAGGGGTGAGCAGTTCTTC. This gives the protein CASSQDPGRGEQFF.

In this sample, this clonotype turned up a few times. CDR3 sequence reads: CSARAGTGFTYEQYF. The CDR3, as DNA: TGCAGTGCTAGAGCCGGGACAGGGTTCACCTACGAGCAGTACTTC. J is TRBJ2-7 and V is TRBV20-1; TRBD1 agrees at 9 bases. CDR3 length: 15 residues. Germline values: CDR1 DFQATT, CDR2 SNEGSKA (reference sequence). Trimming removed 1 base from V and 2 bases from J; junction bases left unmatched: 6.

The chain combines TRBV5-5 with TRBJ1-4, with no clear D. The CDR3 has 15 residues. Trimming took 4 bases from V and 2 from J, leaving 12 bases between them. Germline V gives CDR1 SGHKS, CDR2 YYEKEE (reference sequence). This CDR3 reads CASSRQASTNEKLFF. DNA for the CDR3: TGTGCCAGCAGCCGACAAGCTAGTACTAATGAAAAACTGTTTTTT.

V gene TRBV4-2 combines with J gene TRBJ1-1; D might be TRBD1 (6 bases). This CDR3 region has 15 residues. From germline, CDR1 is LGHNA and CDR2 YNFKEQ. V lost 0 bases and J lost 5, with 13 bases in between. CDR3 sequence (DNA): TGTGCCAGCAGCCAAGATCCCCAGGGGCGGACTGAAGCTTTCTTT. Its translation is CASSQDPQGRTEAFF.

This clonotype appeared a few times. In DNA form, the CDR3 reads TGTGCCAGCAGCTCAAGTCGGGGAGGTGTCACAGATACGCAGTATTTT. Amino acid sequence: CASSSSRGGVTDTQYF. The chain uses TRBV9 and TRBJ2-3; a possible D gene is TRBD2 (6 bases). CDR3 length: 16 amino acids. Germline assignment: CDR1 SGDLS and CDR2 YYNGEE. The ends were cut back, 4 bases at V and 2 bases at J, with 17 bases in the middle.

The chain carries TRBV7-8 and TRBJ2-4, with D possibly TRBD1 on 5 matching bases. The J call may be mistaken, given a closer DNA end match to TRBJ2-7. The CDR3 sequence is 16 residues long. Germline CDR1 SGHVS, CDR2 FQNEAQ. CDR3 DNA sequence: TGTGCCAGCAGCTCCCCCAGGGCGGCAGGTTATTTCGAGCAGTACTTC. Its translation: CASSSPRAAGYFEQYF.

The chain couples TRBV7-2 to TRBJ2-4, with 9 positions matching TRBD2. The tail of the sequence fits TRBJ2-7 better, so the J call may be wrong. Germline CDR1 reads SGHTA; CDR2 reads FQGNSA. The CDR3 is made up of 15 amino acids. CDR3 loop: CASSLSYSGGYEQYF. CDR3 DNA: TGTGCCAGCAGCTTAAGTTATAGCGGGGGCTACGAGCAGTACTTC.

The chain recombines TRBV4-3 with TRBJ1-1; D unclear. There are 19 residues in the CDR3. The V end was cut by 1 base, the J end by 3 bases, with 24 bases between. Germline V gives CDR1 LGHNA, CDR2 YSLEER. In DNA, the CDR3 is TGCGCCAGCAGCCAAGTGTTAGAAGGCCTCGAGTTGAAGTACACTGAAGCTTTCTTT. This translates into CASSQVLEGLELKYTEAFF.